Described below is a single T cell receptor (beta chain) sequence and its context. What it binds is unknown. The germline CDR1 and CDR2 sequences are SGHTA and FQGNSA. This CDR3 comprises 17 residues. Trimming shortened V by 2 bases and J by 2 bases, and 16 bases separated the two germline ends. The repertoire was sequenced with immunoSEQ multiplex PCR; TCRdb's copy has only in-frame clones and lacks some. This sample carries under 200,000 clones, 90% of them seen once, and the ten largest clones take about 1.6%. The data originate from a study of T cell responses to AZD1222 COVID-19 vaccine. Study-wide results and caveats: Repertoires in all cases were sampled only once the peak T cell response had passed.

This clonotype was sampled from an adult in good health. The starting material was peripheral blood, obtained on day 0 of AZD1222 vaccination. This chain links TRBV7-2 with TRBJ1-5, with a weak D call TRBD1 (6 bases). CDR3 in amino acids: CASSLLPTGSGNQPQHF. The CDR3 region has the DNA TGTGCCAGCAGCTTACTTCCCACAGGGTCTGGCAATCAGCCCCAGCATTTT.